The sequence of this T cell receptor (beta chain) was determined in a study of cytomegalovirus exposure and HLA in healthy donors. In the study overall: The roughly 110 validation repertoires matched the approximately 700 first-cohort repertoires in platform, a later analysis reported. General study results and limits: Cytomegalovirus association was assigned to over 150 TCR beta chains.

Sequencing was performed with immunoSEQ multiplex PCR; in TCRdb, only in-frame clones are kept and a portion is missing. The data hold under 350,000 clones, with about 86% observed a single time. V was shortened by 7 bases and J by 6 bases, with 16 bases between the two germline ends. From germline, CDR1 is SGHNT and CDR2 YENEEA. This CDR3 is 13 amino acids long. Separation from the roughly 600-subject first cohort characterized the roughly 120-subject validation cohort, to which the donors belonged. This clone has just a few counts. Its antigen is unknown. The receptor's source is a woman between 18 and 29 years old in good health and CMV-seronegative. This chain connects TRBV11-3 to TRBJ2-7, with D perhaps TRBD2 (5 bases). Material: PBMCs. CDR3 in amino acids: CASISRVGREQYF. The CDR3 nucleotides read TGTGCCAGCATCTCGAGGGTCGGGCGCGAGCAGTACTTC.